Listed below are T cell receptor beta chains from one sample, sequenced in a study of blood T cell repertoires in COVID-19. TCRdb keeps only in-frame clones here, not all; method: immunoSEQ multiplex PCR. The sample shows about 190,000 clones, roughly 80% of them seen only once. Sequencing used peripheral blood. These receptors originate from a man aged 50-60 years who had recovered from COVID-19. Both conserved end residues are part of each CDR3. Each record gives: clone size, D gene, V gene, J gene, CDR3 protein, CDR3 DNA. The D gene is left open where the match is weak. Clone size appears in some rows only: once, few, many, or a class for an expanded clone.

once	NA	TRBV7-6	TRBJ1-1	CASSPQGMNTEAFF	TGTGCCAGCAGCCCCCAGGGGATGAACACTGAAGCTTTCTTT
NA	TRBD1	TRBV4-1	TRBJ1-2	CASSQDVTQGFYYGYTF	TGCGCCAGCAGCCAAGACGTTACACAGGGGTTCTACTATGGCTACACCTTC
few	NA	TRBV27	TRBJ2-7	CASHRGEQYF	TGTGCCAGTCATCGGGGCGAGCAGTACTTC
NA	NA	TRBV7-3	TRBJ2-1	CASSLSAVEEQFF	TGTGCCAGCAGCTTAAGCGCGGTTGAGGAGCAGTTCTTC
NA	NA	TRBV7-2	TRBJ2-7	CASSLYSEQYF	TGTGCCAGCAGCTTATACAGCGAGCAGTACTTC
NA	NA	TRBV29-1	TRBJ2-5	CSVVGLIAGETQYF	TGCAGCGTTGTCGGTTTAATCGCGGGGGAGACCCAGTACTTC
NA	NA	TRBV7-8	TRBJ2-1	CASSSSGTRNNEQFF	TGTGCCAGCAGCTCTTCCGGGACACGCAACAATGAGCAGTTCTTC
few	TRBD1	TRBV4-1	TRBJ1-2	CASSQDRGSNYGYTF	TGCGCCAGCAGCCAAGACAGGGGGTCTAACTATGGCTACACCTTC
NA	TRBD1	TRBV7-9	TRBJ1-5	CASSSGQGATQPQHF	TGTGCCAGCAGCTCGGGACAGGGGGCGACTCAGCCCCAGCATTTT
once	TRBD1	TRBV18	TRBJ1-1	CASSPGQGGNTEAFF	TGTGCCAGCTCACCGGGACAGGGAGGGAACACTGAAGCTTTCTTT
NA	TRBD1	TRBV6-1	TRBJ2-7	CASSTRTGEVEQYF	TGTGCCAGCAGTACCCGGACAGGGGAGGTCGAGCAGTACTTC
once	TRBD2	TRBV27	TRBJ2-3	CASSLFWLADTTDTQYF	TGTGCCAGCAGTTTATTTTGGCTAGCGGACACCACAGATACGCAGTATTTT
NA	TRBD1	TRBV29-1	TRBJ1-5	CSVVGDEGAGQPQHF	TGCAGCGTTGTCGGCGATGAGGGGGCTGGGCAGCCCCAGCATTTT
NA	TRBD2	TRBV5-1	TRBJ2-2	CASSYNSGSTTGELFF	TGCGCCAGCAGCTATAACAGCGGGAGTACGACCGGGGAGCTGTTTTTT
once	NA	TRBV11-2	TRBJ2-5	CASSLVVAVNQETQYF	TGTGCCAGCAGCTTAGTGGTAGCGGTAAACCAAGAGACCCAGTACTTC